This T cell receptor beta chain was documented in a study of blood T cell repertoires in COVID-19. Turning to the study itself: PBMCs, B-cell-depleted T cells, or T cells provided the cDNA or gDNA that made up the material.

Looked up from germline, CDR1 is SNHLY and CDR2 is FYNNEI. This CDR3 is 14 amino acids long. The V gene lost 6 bases and the J gene lost 10 bases, with 18 bases spanning the gap. Per the study methods: By means of reference gene primer amplification, nucleated cell counts were estimated. The repertoire was sequenced with immunoSEQ multiplex PCR; TCRdb's copy has only in-frame clones and lacks some. The V and J calls and clone size are taken from that table; D and trimming were inferred from the DNA. The sample consists of about 220,000 clones, about four fifths of them appearing once. The chain links TRBV2 to TRBJ1-4, with D hard to call. Specimen: peripheral blood. This TCR derives from a woman of 80 years or more with acute or convalescent COVID-19. CDR3 region: CASREAIPWGKLFF. CDR3 DNA: TGTGCCAGCAGGGAGGCTATCCCCTGGGGAAAACTGTTTTTT.